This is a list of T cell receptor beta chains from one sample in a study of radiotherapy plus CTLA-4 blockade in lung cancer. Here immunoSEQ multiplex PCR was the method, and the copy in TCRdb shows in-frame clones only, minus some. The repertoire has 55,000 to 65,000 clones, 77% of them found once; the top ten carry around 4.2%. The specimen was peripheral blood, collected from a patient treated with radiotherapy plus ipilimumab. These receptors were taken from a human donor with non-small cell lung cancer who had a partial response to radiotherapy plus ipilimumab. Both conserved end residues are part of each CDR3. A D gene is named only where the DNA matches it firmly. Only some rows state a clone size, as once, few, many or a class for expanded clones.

TGCGCCAGCAGCCCGGACAGGGAGACAGATACGCAGTATTTT CASSPDRETDTQYF TRBV5-1 NA 14 TRBJ2-3 TRBD1
TGTGCCAGCAGGCCGGGGGGCCGCGGGGCGGACTACGAGCAGTACTTC CASRPGGRGADYEQYF TRBV5-4 NA 16 TRBJ2-7 NA
TGTGCCAGCAGCTTCGTCCCCTCGTCGAACACCGGGGAGCTGTTTTTT CASSFVPSSNTGELFF TRBV7-2 NA 16 TRBJ2-2 NA
TGCAGCGTTGAATTCGGGACTAGCCTACTCAATGAGCAGTTCTTC CSVEFGTSLLNEQFF TRBV29-1 NA 15 TRBJ2-1 TRBD2
TGTGCCAGCAGCGTCAATACCGGGACTGAGAATGAGCAGTTCTTC CASSVNTGTENEQFF TRBV9 NA 15 TRBJ2-1 NA
TGTGCCAGCAGAGCGACAGGCTCCAATCAGCCCCAGCATTTT CASRATGSNQPQHF TRBV6-5 NA 14 TRBJ1-5 NA
TGTGCCAGCAGCCAGGGACAGAAAGAGACCCAGTACTTC CASSQGQKETQYF TRBV7-9 once 13 TRBJ2-5 TRBD1
TGTGCCACCTCCCAAGAGACCCAGTACTTC CATSQETQYF TRBV6-1 NA 10 TRBJ2-5 NA
TGCGCCAGCAGCCGGTCGGGACAGGTAGTCACAGATACGCAGTATTTT CASSRSGQVVTDTQYF TRBV5-1 once 16 TRBJ2-3 TRBD1
TGTGCCAGCAGCGTAGACGGGGGGACAGATACGCAGTATTTT CASSVDGGTDTQYF TRBV9 NA 14 TRBJ2-3 TRBD2
TGTGCCAGCAGCCAAGAAGGGACTGGGGATTCACCCCTCCACTTT CASSQEGTGDSPLHF TRBV4-2 NA 15 TRBJ1-6 NA
TGTGCCAGCAGCCGACAGGGGAGGGTACGGTATGGCTACACCTTC CASSRQGRVRYGYTF TRBV2 NA 15 TRBJ1-2 TRBD1
TGTGCCAGTCGGGGGGCCAGGGCGAATAATTCACCCCTCCACTTT CASRGARANNSPLHF TRBV19 NA 15 TRBJ1-6 NA
TGTGCCAGCAGCCGGACTAGCGGGGGGGCCGGGGAGACCCAGTACTTC CASSRTSGGAGETQYF TRBV7-9 NA 16 TRBJ2-5 TRBD2
TGTGCCAGCTCACCGACAGAGGAGACCCAGTACTTC CASSPTEETQYF TRBV18 once 12 TRBJ2-5 NA
TGTGCCAGCAGTTTAGGCGTTCCGAGGCAAGAGACCCAGTACTTC CASSLGVPRQETQYF TRBV28 once 15 TRBJ2-5 NA
TGTGCCAGCAGTGCCATGGACAGAAGGACCCAGTACTTC CASSAMDRRTQYF TRBV6-4 few 13 TRBJ2-5 NA
TGTGCCAGTAGTATACAGGGTAGTGGGACTGAAGCTTTCTTT CASSIQGSGTEAFF TRBV19 NA 14 TRBJ1-1 NA
TGCGCCAGCAGCTCAGGGGGGAAAGGTGAAAAACTGTTTTTT CASSSGGKGEKLFF TRBV5-1 NA 14 TRBJ1-4 TRBD1
TGTGCCAGCAGTTACTCTACAGGGGAGAATTCACCCCTCCACTTT CASSYSTGENSPLHF TRBV6-6 NA 15 TRBJ1-6 TRBD1
TGTGCCAGCAGTGAAAGGGGGGGGCAGACTAATTCACCCCTCCACTTT CASSERGGQTNSPLHF TRBV2 NA 16 TRBJ1-6 NA
TGTGCCAGCAGCGACCCGGGGAGAGCTAACTATGGCTACACCTTC CASSDPGRANYGYTF TRBV6-5 NA 15 TRBJ1-2 NA
TGCGCCAGCAGATTCGACAGGGTACGGACTGAAGCTTTCTTT CASRFDRVRTEAFF TRBV10-2 NA 14 TRBJ1-1 TRBD1
TGTGCCACCCGGGGGTATGACACCGGGGAGCTGTTTTTT CATRGYDTGELFF TRBV15 NA 13 TRBJ2-2 NA
TGCGCCAGCAGCTTAGGCGGCCGCACAGATACGCAGTATTTT CASSLGGRTDTQYF TRBV5-1 NA 14 TRBJ2-3 NA
TGTGCCAGCAGCGTAGACGCTAGCGGGGTAAAAGAGACCCAGTACTTC CASSVDASGVKETQYF TRBV9 NA 16 TRBJ2-5 TRBD2
TGCGCCAGCAGCTTAGGGACATTCCCTTCAACTAATGAAAAACTGTTTTTT CASSLGTFPSTNEKLFF TRBV5-1 once 17 TRBJ1-4 NA
TGTGCCAGCAGCCCCCTCATGGGGCCTCGCGAGACCCAGTACTTC CASSPLMGPRETQYF TRBV14 NA 15 TRBJ2-5 NA
TGTGCCAGCAGCCCCGGACAGGTTGGGAATTCACCCCTCCACTTT CASSPGQVGNSPLHF TRBV7-8 NA 15 TRBJ1-6 TRBD1
TGTGCCAGCAGTTACGCAGGGGCTGAAGGCTACACCTTC CASSYAGAEGYTF TRBV6-5 NA 13 TRBJ1-2 NA
TGTGCCACCAGCCCCTCAGGGAATCAGCCCCAGCATTTT CATSPSGNQPQHF TRBV15 NA 13 TRBJ1-5 NA
TGTGCCAGTAGCAAGGGACAAGCTGAAGCTTTCTTT CASSKGQAEAFF TRBV19 once 12 TRBJ1-1 NA
TGTGCCAGCAGTTACGCAGAGGGCACTGAAGCTTTCTTT CASSYAEGTEAFF TRBV6-6 once 13 TRBJ1-1 NA
TGTGCCACCAGCAGAGGGGGCGAAGGGTGGGGCCAAGAGACCCAGTACTTC CATSRGGEGWGQETQYF TRBV15 NA 17 TRBJ2-5 NA
TGTGCCAGCAGTTCGACAGGGGGCGAGGGCTACACCTTC CASSSTGGEGYTF TRBV2 NA 13 TRBJ1-2 TRBD1
TGTGCCAGCAGTTTATTCGCAGGTTCCTCCTACAATGAGCAGTTCTTC CASSLFAGSSYNEQFF TRBV28 few 16 TRBJ2-1 NA
TGTGCCAGCAGTTCTGGACAGGGTTGGGGCACTGAAGCTTTCTTT CASSSGQGWGTEAFF TRBV27 NA 15 TRBJ1-1 TRBD1
TGTGCCGGCAGCCTGACAGGGGGAAAATACAATGAGCAGTTCTTC CAGSLTGGKYNEQFF TRBV5-4 NA 15 TRBJ2-1 TRBD1
TGTGCCAGCAGCGTTCTCTACGAGCAGTACTTC CASSVLYEQYF TRBV7-2 NA 11 TRBJ2-7 NA
TGTGCCTGGCTCCTCGGTAGGGGCGCCGGCTCTGGAAACACCATATATTTT CAWLLGRGAGSGNTIYF TRBV30 NA 17 TRBJ1-3 NA
TGTGCCAGCTCACCAGTTCAGGGGACCTCTGGAAACACCATATATTTT CASSPVQGTSGNTIYF TRBV18 once 16 TRBJ1-3 NA
TGTGCCAGCAGCCCTTTCCACGAGCAGTACTTC CASSPFHEQYF TRBV11-2 once 11 TRBJ2-7 NA
TGTGCCAGCAGCCGAAGGGGAGGCACAGGGGGAGAGTCACCCCTCCACTTT CASSRRGGTGGESPLHF TRBV2 NA 17 TRBJ1-6 TRBD1
TGTGCCAGCAGCTTAGGAGGGGGACTAGTAACAGAGACCCAGTACTTC CASSLGGGLVTETQYF TRBV7-7 NA 16 TRBJ2-5 TRBD2
TGTGCCAGCAGCCCGTCGACAGGCCGCTCTGGAAACACCATATATTTT CASSPSTGRSGNTIYF TRBV7-3 NA 16 TRBJ1-3 NA
TGTGCCAGCAGCTTAACGGCCCCGACACTAGCGGGGGGGCAAGAGACCCAGTACTTC CASSLTAPTLAGGQETQYF TRBV7-2 NA 19 TRBJ2-5 TRBD2
TGCGCCAGCAGGACCGACAGGGGAGATGCTGAAGCTTTCTTT CASRTDRGDAEAFF TRBV10-1 NA 14 TRBJ1-1 TRBD1
TGTGCCACCAGCAGTCGGACAGGGGGCGGCGAGCAGTACTTC CATSSRTGGGEQYF TRBV15 NA 14 TRBJ2-7 TRBD1
TGTGCCAGCAGCGTAGGTGACAGCGATGGGGAGACCCAGTACTTC CASSVGDSDGETQYF TRBV9 NA 15 TRBJ2-5 NA
TGTGCCAGCAGGTCTAGCGGGGGACCAGATACGCAGTATTTT CASRSSGGPDTQYF TRBV28 NA 14 TRBJ2-3 TRBD2
TGTGCCATCAGTGCCCCGGGGGGGCGCTCCTACGAGCAGTACTTC CAISAPGGRSYEQYF TRBV10-3 NA 15 TRBJ2-7 TRBD2
TGTGCCAGCAGCCACCCGACAGGGACACAGACCCAGTACTTC CASSHPTGTQTQYF TRBV7-9 NA 14 TRBJ2-5 TRBD1
TGTGCCAGTTACGGCCTGACAGACAACTATGGCTACACCTTC CASYGLTDNYGYTF TRBV19 few 14 TRBJ1-2 NA
TGTGCCAGCAGCTTGAAGTGGGCCAGCAATCAGCCCCAGCATTTT CASSLKWASNQPQHF TRBV5-8 NA 15 TRBJ1-5 NA
TGTGCCAGTAGTGAGGGGCGGGGGGGCTCCTACAATGAGCAGTTCTTC CASSEGRGGSYNEQFF TRBV19 NA 16 TRBJ2-1 TRBD2
TGCGCCAGCAGCCTCTCGGGGGGGGAGAACACTGAAGCTTTCTTT CASSLSGGENTEAFF TRBV5-1 NA 15 TRBJ1-1 NA
TGTGCCAGCAGCTTGGCCTCACCAGGGCTTTCCCCTCCTACCTACGAGCAGTACTTC CASSLASPGLSPPTYEQYF TRBV5-4 NA 19 TRBJ2-7 NA
TGTGCCACCTCTAGCGCCGCGACAGATACGCAGTATTTT CATSSAATDTQYF TRBV5-5 NA 13 TRBJ2-3 NA
TGTGCCTGGAGTCTAGCGGGGGGTTACGAGCAGTACTTC CAWSLAGGYEQYF TRBV30 NA 13 TRBJ2-7 TRBD2